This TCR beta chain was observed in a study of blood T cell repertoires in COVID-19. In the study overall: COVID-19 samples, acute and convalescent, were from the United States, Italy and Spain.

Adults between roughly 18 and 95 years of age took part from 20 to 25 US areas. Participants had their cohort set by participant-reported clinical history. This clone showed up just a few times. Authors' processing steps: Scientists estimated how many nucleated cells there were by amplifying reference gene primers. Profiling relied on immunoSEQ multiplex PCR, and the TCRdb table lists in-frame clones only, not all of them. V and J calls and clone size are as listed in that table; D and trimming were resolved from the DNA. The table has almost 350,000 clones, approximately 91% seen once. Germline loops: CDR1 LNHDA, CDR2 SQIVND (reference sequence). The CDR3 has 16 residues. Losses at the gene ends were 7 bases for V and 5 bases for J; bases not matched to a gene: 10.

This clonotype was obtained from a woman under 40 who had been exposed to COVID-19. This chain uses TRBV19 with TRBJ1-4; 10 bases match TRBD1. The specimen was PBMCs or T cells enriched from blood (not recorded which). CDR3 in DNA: TGTGCCAGTACCCGCCGTCCGGGACAGGGGAATGAAAAACTGTTTTTT. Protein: CASTRRPGQGNEKLFF.